Described below is a single T cell receptor beta chain sequence and its context. This sample is drawn from a study of T-cell reconstitution after alpha-beta-depleted transplantation in children. This CDR3 comprises 14 residues. In germline, CDR1 is LNHDA, CDR2 SQIVND (reference sequence). Trimming stripped 4 bases from V and 6 bases from J, with 15 bases between. The TCRbeta library incorporated unique molecular identifiers. TCRdb called the PCR reads again in MiXCR, with one record for every CDR3 protein. In the table there are hundreds of thousands of distinct CDR3 sequences, 30% to 35% of which are singletons.

The genes are TRBV19 and TRBJ1-2; D might be TRBD1 (6 bases). This clonotype was obtained from a human donor who donated a stem cell graft to a child with aplastic anemia. The sample here was PBMCs from the stem cell graft donor, taken from the stem cell graft. The CDR3 DNA reads TGTGCCAGTAGTACATCAGGGACACCAAATGGCTACACCTTC. Its protein is CASSTSGTPNGYTF.